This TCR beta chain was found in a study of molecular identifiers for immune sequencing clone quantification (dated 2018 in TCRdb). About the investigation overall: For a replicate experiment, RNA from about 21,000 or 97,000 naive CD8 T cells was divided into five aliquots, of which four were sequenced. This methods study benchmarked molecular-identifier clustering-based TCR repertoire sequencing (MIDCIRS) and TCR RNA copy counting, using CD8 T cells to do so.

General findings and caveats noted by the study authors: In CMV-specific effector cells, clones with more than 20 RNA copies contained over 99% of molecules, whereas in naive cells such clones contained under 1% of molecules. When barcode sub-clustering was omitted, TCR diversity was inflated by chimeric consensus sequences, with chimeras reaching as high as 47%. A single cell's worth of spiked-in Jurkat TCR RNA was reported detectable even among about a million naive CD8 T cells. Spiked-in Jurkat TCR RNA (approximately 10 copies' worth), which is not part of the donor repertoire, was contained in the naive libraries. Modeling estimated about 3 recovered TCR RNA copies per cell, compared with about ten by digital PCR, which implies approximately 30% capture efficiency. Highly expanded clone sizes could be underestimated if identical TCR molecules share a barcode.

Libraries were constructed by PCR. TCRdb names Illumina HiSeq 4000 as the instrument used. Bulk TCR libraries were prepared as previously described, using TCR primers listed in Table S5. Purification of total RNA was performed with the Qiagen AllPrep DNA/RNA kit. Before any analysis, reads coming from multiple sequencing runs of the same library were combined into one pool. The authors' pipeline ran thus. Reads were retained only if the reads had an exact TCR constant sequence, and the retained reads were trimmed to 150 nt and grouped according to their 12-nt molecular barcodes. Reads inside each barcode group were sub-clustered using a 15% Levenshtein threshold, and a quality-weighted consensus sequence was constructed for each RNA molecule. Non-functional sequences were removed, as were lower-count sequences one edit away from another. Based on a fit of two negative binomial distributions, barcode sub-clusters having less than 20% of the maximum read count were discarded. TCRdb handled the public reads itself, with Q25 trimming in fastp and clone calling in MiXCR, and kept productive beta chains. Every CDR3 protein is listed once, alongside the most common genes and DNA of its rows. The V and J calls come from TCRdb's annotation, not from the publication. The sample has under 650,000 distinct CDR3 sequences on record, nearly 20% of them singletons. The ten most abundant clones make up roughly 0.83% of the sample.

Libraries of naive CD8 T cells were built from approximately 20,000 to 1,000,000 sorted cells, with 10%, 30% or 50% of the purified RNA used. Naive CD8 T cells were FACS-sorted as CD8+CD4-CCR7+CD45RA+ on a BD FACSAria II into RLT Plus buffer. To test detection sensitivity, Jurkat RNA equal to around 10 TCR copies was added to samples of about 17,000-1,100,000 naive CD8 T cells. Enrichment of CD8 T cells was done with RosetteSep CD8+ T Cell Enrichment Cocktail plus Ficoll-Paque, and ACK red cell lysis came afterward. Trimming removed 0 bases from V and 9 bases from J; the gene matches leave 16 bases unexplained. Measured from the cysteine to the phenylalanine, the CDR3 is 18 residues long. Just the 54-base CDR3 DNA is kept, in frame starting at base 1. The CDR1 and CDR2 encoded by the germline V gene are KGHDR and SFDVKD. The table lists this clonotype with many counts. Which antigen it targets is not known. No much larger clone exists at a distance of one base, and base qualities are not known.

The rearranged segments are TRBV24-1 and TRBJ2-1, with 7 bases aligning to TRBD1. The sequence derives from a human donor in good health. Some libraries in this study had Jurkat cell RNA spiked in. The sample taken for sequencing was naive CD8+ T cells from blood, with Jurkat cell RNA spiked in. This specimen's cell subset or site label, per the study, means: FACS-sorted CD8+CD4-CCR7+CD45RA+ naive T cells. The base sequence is TGTGCCACCAGTGATTTGAGCTCGACAGGGACACGAGGGGGTGAGCAGTTCTTC. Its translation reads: CATSDLSSTGTRGGEQFF.